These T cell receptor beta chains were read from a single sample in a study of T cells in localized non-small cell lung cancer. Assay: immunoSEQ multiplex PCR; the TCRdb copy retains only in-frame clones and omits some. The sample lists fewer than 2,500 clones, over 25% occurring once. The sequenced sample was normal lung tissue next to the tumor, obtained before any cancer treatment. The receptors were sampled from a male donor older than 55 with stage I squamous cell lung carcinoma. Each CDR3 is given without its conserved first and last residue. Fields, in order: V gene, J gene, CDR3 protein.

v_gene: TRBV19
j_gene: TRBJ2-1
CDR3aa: ASSIGTSGGDEQF

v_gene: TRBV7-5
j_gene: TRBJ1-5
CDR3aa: ASSFYRGANQPQH

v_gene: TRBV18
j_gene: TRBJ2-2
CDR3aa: ASSPGAGEAGELF

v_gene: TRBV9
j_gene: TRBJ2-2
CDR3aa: ASSFWQGNTEELF

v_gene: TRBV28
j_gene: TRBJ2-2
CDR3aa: ASSLYSTGQGRTGELF

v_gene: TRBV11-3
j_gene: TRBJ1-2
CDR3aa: ASSSRAGSWGYT

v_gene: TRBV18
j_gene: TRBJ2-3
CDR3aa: ASSPKAADTQY

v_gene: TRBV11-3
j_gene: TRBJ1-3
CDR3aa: ASSSSNSGNTIY

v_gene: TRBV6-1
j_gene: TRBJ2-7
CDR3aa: ASSEETSELSEQY

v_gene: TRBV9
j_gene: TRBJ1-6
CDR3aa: ASSPLGVDNSPLH

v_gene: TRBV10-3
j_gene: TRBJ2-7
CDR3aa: AISESGSRWAYEQY

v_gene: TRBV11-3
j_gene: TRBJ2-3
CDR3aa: ASSLDRATDTQY

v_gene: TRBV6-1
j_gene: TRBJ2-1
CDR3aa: ASSEAGVQNNEQF

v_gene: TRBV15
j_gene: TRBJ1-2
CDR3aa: ATSRGGEGYGYT

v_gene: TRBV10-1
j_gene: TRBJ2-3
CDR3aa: ASNEGGGFPDTQY

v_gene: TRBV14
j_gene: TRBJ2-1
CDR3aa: ASSQLSGAYNEQF

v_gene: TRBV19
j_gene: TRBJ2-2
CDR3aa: ASSTTSGRSRELF

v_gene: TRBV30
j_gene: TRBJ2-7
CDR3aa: AWSRGDSYEQY

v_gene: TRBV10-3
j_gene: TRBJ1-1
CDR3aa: AISEGAGGMGTEAF

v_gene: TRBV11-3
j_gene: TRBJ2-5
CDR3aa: ASSYSGGIETQY

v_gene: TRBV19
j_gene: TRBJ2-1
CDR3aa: ASSPGVSYNEQF

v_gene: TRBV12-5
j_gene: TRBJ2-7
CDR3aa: ASGAIASSYEQY

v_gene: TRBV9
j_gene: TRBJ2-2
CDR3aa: ASSPLGYTGELF